The 30 T cell receptor beta chains in this list originate from one sample, sequenced in a study of OX40 agonist ivuxolimab in advanced cancers. Sequenced by immunoSEQ multiplex PCR; TCRdb stores in-frame clones only, minus some. The data show roughly 62,000 clones, about 85% seen once. The sample was CD4+ or CD8+ T cells sorted from blood, taken in a trial of the OX40 agonist ivuxolimab. The receptor source for this set is an adult with an advanced solid tumor such as melanoma, head and neck, liver or kidney cancer.

The chain carries TRBV6-1 and TRBJ2-7; the match to TRBD2 covers 7 bases. V shed 0 bases and J 2 bases; nucleotides not matched to a gene: 4. Germline values: CDR1 MNHNS, CDR2 SASEGT. The CDR3 covers 15 residues. The CDR3: CASSEAVGGTYEQYF. DNA for the CDR3: TGTGCCAGCAGTGAAGCGGTCGGGGGGACCTACGAGCAGTACTTC.

V usage is TRBV7-9 and J usage is TRBJ1-1; perhaps TRBD1 as D (5 bases). From germline, CDR1 is SEHNR and CDR2 FQNEAQ (reference sequence). CDR3 length equals 14 residues. Between the trimmed V and J ends, which lost 7 bases and 4 bases, there was a span of 16 bases. Here the CDR3 DNA reads TGTGCCAGCACCCTCGATGGGGGGGGCACTGAAGCTTTCTTT. This translates into CASTLDGGGTEAFF. Combining the CDR3 with reference TRBV7-9 and TRBJ1-1 gives the whole variable domain DTGVSQNPRHKITKRGQNVTFRCDPISEHNRLYWYRQTLGQGPEFLTYFQNEAQLEKSRLLSDRFSAERPKGSFSTLEIQRTEQGDSAMYLCASTLDGGGTEAFFGQGTRLTVV.

This clone showed up just once. This chain joins TRBV29-1 and TRBJ2-1; D perhaps matches TRBD1 (5 bases). The germline V gene encodes CDR1 SQVTM and CDR2 ANQGSEA. The CDR3 sequence is 14 residues long. V gave up 1 base and J gave up 3 bases, with 10 bases separating them. CDR3 in DNA: TGCAGCGTTGAAGCAGGGCGGATCTACAATGAGCAGTTCTTC. Amino acids: CSVEAGRIYNEQFF.

The chain carries TRBV7-8 and TRBJ2-1; unclear D gene. Germline lookup yields CDR1 SGHVS and CDR2 FQNEAQ. V was pared by 0 bases and J by 2 bases, with 11 bases between. CDR3 length: 16 amino acids. Written as DNA, the CDR3 is TGTGCCAGCAGCTTAGCAACTGGTGGGGCCTACAATGAGCAGTTCTTC. The encoded protein is CASSLATGGAYNEQFF.

This rearrangement joins TRBV6-5 to TRBJ2-1; maybe TRBD1 (6 bases). Germline V lookup: CDR1 MNHEY, CDR2 SVGAGI. The CDR3 has 15 amino acids. Trimming shortened V by 6 bases and J by 1 base, and 13 bases separated the two germline ends. CDR3 sequence reads: CASRHRDFSYNEQFF. CDR3 DNA: TGTGCCAGCAGGCACAGGGATTTTTCCTACAATGAGCAGTTCTTC.

V usage is TRBV28 and J usage is TRBJ2-1; a weak D match, TRBD1 (6 bases). V gave up 6 bases and J gave up 0 bases, with 21 bases separating them. Looked up from germline, CDR1 is MDHEN and CDR2 is SYDVKM. This CDR3 has 18 residues. The CDR3 sequence is CASSPPWWRTVSYNEQFF. The CDR3 region has the DNA TGTGCCAGCAGCCCTCCCTGGTGGAGGACAGTCTCCTACAATGAGCAGTTCTTC.

V and J are TRBV5-1 and TRBJ2-3; 8 bases line up with TRBD1. Unmatched junction bases numbered 4, after V lost 0 bases and J lost 1 base. The germline V gene encodes CDR1 SGHRS and CDR2 YFSETQ. This CDR3 is 16 amino acids long. The CDR3 region has the DNA TGCGCCAGCAGCTTGGCCCCGGGACAGGGCACAGATACGCAGTATTTT. The encoded protein is CASSLAPGQGTDTQYF.

The chain joins TRBV6-1 to TRBJ2-7; 7 bases align to TRBD2. V lost 2 bases and J lost 2; bases outside the gene matches: 6. Germline V lookup: CDR1 MNHNS, CDR2 SASEGT. This CDR3 comprises 15 residues. CDR3 in DNA: TGTGCCAGCAGTGAATATACTAGCGCTACCTACGAGCAGTACTTC. Protein: CASSEYTSATYEQYF.

This clone was seen only once. The J gene is TRBJ2-1, the V gene TRBV5-4; D might be TRBD2 (6 bases). Germline assignment: CDR1 SGHNT and CDR2 YYREEE (reference sequence). Deletions cut 1 base from V and 1 base from J, with 9 bases between. The CDR3 has 15 residues. In DNA, the CDR3 is TGTGCCAGCAGCTTGTCGGGAGCGTCCTACAATGAGCAGTTCTTC. It is translated as CASSLSGASYNEQFF.

The V and J genes are TRBV5-4 and TRBJ2-1; 7 bases agree with TRBD2. Germline V CDR1 and CDR2: SGHNT, YYREEE (reference sequence). The CDR3 loop spans 17 amino acids. Trimming at V came to 4 bases and at J to 5 bases, leaving 15 bases not matched to a gene. CDR3 nucleotides: TGTGCCAGCAGCCCCCCCTCGCGGGGAGGGCCTCACAATGAGCAGTTCTTC. This translates into CASSPPSRGGPHNEQFF.

The chain recombines TRBV5-4 with TRBJ2-7; D is unresolved. Trimming stripped 0 bases from V and 3 bases from J, with 7 bases between. This CDR3 has 13 residues. Germline V lookup: CDR1 SGHNT, CDR2 YYREEE (reference sequence). CDR3 sequence: CASSLAGSYEQYF. Here the CDR3 DNA reads TGTGCCAGCAGCTTGGCAGGCAGCTACGAGCAGTACTTC.

In DNA, the CDR3 is TGTGCCAGCAGCACCGGGCAGGGGGGCACCGGGGAGCTGTTTTTT. This translates into CASSTGQGGTGELFF. The V call is TRBV11-3, the J call TRBJ2-2, with D tentatively TRBD1 (7 bases). The CDR3 spans 15 residues. Trimming left V 5 bases short and J 4 bases short, with 14 bases between. Germline V CDR1 and CDR2: SGHNT, YENEEA.

This clone was counted between two and nine times. The rearrangement joins TRBV27 to TRBJ2-7, with TRBD1 as a possible D gene (6 bases). Between the trimmed V and J ends, which lost 6 bases and 2 bases, there was a span of 14 bases. In germline, CDR1 is MNHEY, CDR2 SMNVEV (reference sequence). The length of the CDR3 is 14 residues. For the CDR3, the DNA is TGTGCCAGCAGCAGGGGCAGGGGAGCCTACGAGCAGTACTTC. It specifies CASSRGRGAYEQYF.

This clone occurred a few times. The V and J genes are TRBV11-2 and TRBJ2-3; D unresolved. CDR1 SGHAT and CDR2 FQNNGV come from the germline V gene. CDR3 length: 11 residues. V was clipped by 7 bases and J by 7 bases, with 9 bases between them. CDR3 bases: TGTGCCAGCACTTCGGGCCATACGCAGTATTTT. It yields the protein CASTSGHTQYF.

This chain links TRBV7-2 with TRBJ2-2; unclear D gene. Germline V gene data show CDR1 as SGHTA and CDR2 as FQGNSA. Trimming left V 0 bases short and J 6 bases short, with 8 bases between. The CDR3 spans 14 residues. In DNA, the CDR3 is TGTGCCAGCAGCTTAGCCCAAGGGTCCGGGGAGCTGTTTTTT. It codes for CASSLAQGSGELFF.

Details on this clone: Different DNA sequences within this sample yield the same CDR3. The chain joins TRBV19 to TRBJ1-5; D is unresolved. V lost 9 bases to trimming and J lost 4 bases, with 10 bases between them. The CDR3 loop spans 12 amino acids. CDR1 and CDR2 (germline): LNHDA, SQIVND (reference sequence). The CDR3 protein is CASSPRNQPQHF. CDR3 DNA sequence: TGTGCCAGCAGCCCGAGGAATCAGCCCCAGCATTTT.

The gene calls are TRBV7-2 and TRBJ1-6; unclear D gene. V was clipped by 2 bases and J by 10 bases, with 15 bases between them. This CDR3 has 15 amino acids. Germline V lookup: CDR1 SGHTA, CDR2 FQGNSA. The CDR3 coding sequence is TGTGCCAGCAGCTTAAATGCGGTCGTACGGTCACCCCTCCACTTT. This sequence encodes CASSLNAVVRSPLHF. The variable domain in full, completed from reference TRBV7-2 and TRBJ1-6, reads GAGVSQSPSNKVTEKGKDVELRCDPISGHTALYWYRQSLGQGLEFLIYFQGNSAPDKSGLPSDRFSAERTGGSVSTLTIQRTQQEDSAVYLCASSLNAVVRSPLHFGNGTRLTVT.

This clone occurred once. This chain joins TRBV6-1 and TRBJ1-1; D unresolved. The CDR3 has 14 residues. V lost 6 bases, J lost 6 bases, and 17 bases lay in between. Germline V CDR1 and CDR2: MNHNS, SASEGT. The CDR3 loop is CASRDLTWISEAFF. The DNA of the CDR3 is TGTGCCAGCAGGGACCTGACTTGGATCTCTGAAGCTTTCTTT.

This clone was found once. The CDR3 region has the DNA TGTGCCAGTAGTCCAAGACAGGGCGGTTGGTCTGAAGCTTTCTTT. This codes for CASSPRQGGWSEAFF. The chain is built from TRBV19 and TRBJ1-1; 7 bases are shared with TRBD1. This CDR3 is built from 15 residues. V shed 5 bases, J shed 6 bases, and the junction held 12 bases outside the gene matches. Germline V CDR1 and CDR2: LNHDA, SQIVND (reference sequence).

The V gene is TRBV29-1, the J gene TRBJ2-5; possibly TRBD2 for D (6 bases). The tail of the sequence fits TRBJ2-7 better, so the J call may be wrong. There are 12 residues in the CDR3. The germline V gene has CDR1 SQVTM and CDR2 ANQGSEA. CDR3 region: CSFRRGVDEQYF. The CDR3 DNA reads TGCAGCTTTCGACGCGGGGTGGACGAGCAGTACTTC.

The chain recombines TRBV28 with TRBJ2-2; D is ambiguous. The V gene's germline CDR1 is MDHEN and CDR2 SYDVKM. The CDR3 has 13 residues. The V gene lost 2 bases and the J gene lost 4 bases, with 5 bases spanning the gap. The CDR3 spells CASSLETTGELFF. The DNA for the CDR3 is TGTGCCAGCAGTTTAGAGACCACCGGGGAGCTGTTTTTT.

The CDR3 region has the DNA TGTGCCAGCAGCCGGGGCAGGAACACCGGGGAGCTGTTTTTT. Translation: CASSRGRNTGELFF. The genes are TRBV11-2 and TRBJ2-2, with D perhaps assigned TRBD1 or TRBD2 (5 bases each). Per germline, CDR1 SGHAT and CDR2 FQNNGV. The V end lost 5 bases, the J end lost 1 base, and 8 bases lay between the germline ends. CDR3 length: 14 amino acids.

The chain has TRBV28 and TRBJ1-4; D gene uncertain. The germline gives CDR1 MDHEN, CDR2 SYDVKM. CDR3 length: 14 amino acids. V was clipped by 6 bases and J by 4 bases, with 12 bases between them. The CDR3 DNA sequence: TGTGCCAGCAGAGGCCTGGTCGGTAATGAAAAACTGTTTTTT. Its translation is CASRGLVGNEKLFF. The entire variable domain, with the rest obtained from reference TRBV28 and TRBJ1-4, is as follows: DVKVTQSSRYLVKRTGEKVFLECVQDMDHENMFWYRQDPGLGLRLIYFSYDVKMKEKGDIPEGYSVSREKKERFSLILESASTNQTSMYLCASRGLVGNEKLFFGSGTQLSVL.

The rearrangement uses TRBV23-1 and TRBJ2-7; 10 nucleotides agree with TRBD1. TRBV23-1 is marked as an open reading frame, function uncertain. The CDR3 has 17 amino acids. J was trimmed by 2 bases and V by 3 bases; bases with no gene match: 10. The DNA of the CDR3 is TGCGCCAGCAGTCAGCAAAGGGACAGGGGTCTCCCCTACGAGCAGTACTTC. As protein: CASSQQRDRGLPYEQYF.

V is TRBV28 and J is TRBJ1-2, with a tentative D call TRBD1 (5 bases). V gave up 7 bases and J gave up 8 bases, with 17 bases separating them. The V gene's germline CDR1 is MDHEN and CDR2 SYDVKM. This CDR3 spans 13 amino acids. CDR3 sequence reads: CASNTGTAEGYTF. CDR3 bases: TGTGCCAGCAATACCGGGACTGCTGAGGGCTACACCTTC.

The rearrangement uses TRBV4-2 and TRBJ2-7; 12 bases are a match to TRBD2. The germline V gene encodes CDR1 LGHNA and CDR2 YNFKEQ. V shed 1 base, J shed 7 bases, and the junction held 5 bases outside the gene matches. This CDR3 has 15 residues. Written as DNA, the CDR3 is TGTGCCAGCAGCCAAGCACTAGCGGGGGGAGGGGAGCAGTACTTC. Translated, it gives CASSQALAGGGEQYF.

V usage is TRBV18 and J usage is TRBJ2-2; D is unresolved. Germline CDR1 is KGHSH and CDR2 is LQKENI. The CDR3 extends over 14 amino acids. Deletions cut 3 bases from V and 4 bases from J, with 9 bases between. The chain's CDR3 is CASSPVRGTGELFF. Written as DNA, the CDR3 is TGTGCCAGCTCACCGGTACGTGGCACCGGGGAGCTGTTTTTT.

This rearrangement joins TRBV7-3 to TRBJ1-6; tentative D call: TRBD1 (6 bases). This CDR3 comprises 13 residues. V lost 2 bases and J 8 bases, leaving 7 bases between the germline ends. Germline assignment: CDR1 SGHTA and CDR2 FQGTGA. This CDR3 reads CASSLAGDSPLHF. The CDR3 DNA reads TGTGCCAGCAGCTTAGCAGGGGATTCACCCCTCCACTTT.

This chain uses TRBV10-3 with TRBJ2-7; D remains unclear. Germline V gives CDR1 ENHRY, CDR2 SYGVKD. This CDR3 spans 17 amino acids. The V end was cut by 10 bases, the J end by 1 base, with 26 bases between. The CDR3 is CATLETGGQATSYEQYF. DNA of the CDR3: TGTGCCACCCTGGAGACTGGTGGGCAGGCGACGTCCTACGAGCAGTACTTC.

The chain couples TRBV23-1 to TRBJ2-2; D uncertain. TRBV23-1 falls under the ORF class, with uncertain function. The CDR3 sequence is 14 residues long. Trimming shortened V by 4 bases and J by 7 bases, and 13 bases separated the two germline ends. The CDR3 reads CASSRWLILGELFF. For the CDR3, the DNA is TGCGCCAGCAGTCGGTGGCTAATCCTCGGGGAGCTGTTTTTT.